A selection of T cell receptor beta chains follows, all from one sample in a study of T-cell memory formation after mild COVID-19. TCRdb analysed the 5' RACE reads with MiXCR anew, one entry per CDR3 protein. The profile covers some 440,000 distinct CDR3 sequences, with about 23% appearing a single time and around 12% taken by the ten largest. Source material: PBMCs or a T cell subset sorted from them (not recorded which). Every receptor here comes from an adult woman who had mild COVID-19 (a few samples of this study predate the infection). Cell type and time point are not known. CDR3s include the opening cysteine and the closing phenylalanine or tryptophan. The order of the fields is D gene, clone size, V gene, CDR3 length, J gene, CDR3 protein, CDR3 DNA. D genes are given only for firm matches. Expanded clones are given a class, and other clones once, few, many or no size at all.

D gene: .; clone size: .; V gene: TRBV5-1; CDR3 length: 16; J gene: TRBJ2-5; CDR3 protein: CASSLSGGSGQEAQYF; CDR3 DNA: TGCGCCAGCAGCTTGTCGGGTGGCAGCGGCCAAGAGGCCCAGTACTTC
D gene: TRBD2; clone size: few; V gene: TRBV5-1; CDR3 length: 16; J gene: TRBJ2-3; CDR3 protein: CASSSSLAGGADTQYF; CDR3 DNA: TGCGCCAGCAGCTCGTCACTAGCGGGGGGAGCAGATACGCAGTATTTT
D gene: .; clone size: .; V gene: TRBV5-1; CDR3 length: 15; J gene: TRBJ2-1; CDR3 protein: CASSRDGSSYNEQFF; CDR3 DNA: TGCGCCAGCAGCAGAGACGGGAGTTCCTACAATGAGCAGTTCTTC
D gene: TRBD1; clone size: .; V gene: TRBV4-1; CDR3 length: 16; J gene: TRBJ2-7; CDR3 protein: CASSQGRTGASIKQYF; CDR3 DNA: TGCGCCAGCAGCCAAGGACGGACAGGGGCTTCCATCAAGCAGTACTTC
D gene: TRBD1; clone size: .; V gene: TRBV20-1; CDR3 length: 14; J gene: TRBJ1-1; CDR3 protein: CSARRDRAGTEAFF; CDR3 DNA: TGCAGTGCTAGAAGGGACAGGGCTGGCACTGAAGCTTTCTTT
D gene: .; clone size: few; V gene: TRBV6-5; CDR3 length: 17; J gene: TRBJ2-2; CDR3 protein: CASSYSISQGTTGELFF; CDR3 DNA: TGTGCCAGCAGTTACTCGATCAGCCAGGGGACCACCGGGGAGCTGTTTTTT
D gene: TRBD1; clone size: .; V gene: TRBV7-3; CDR3 length: 15; J gene: TRBJ2-1; CDR3 protein: CASSLGTGGGNEQFF; CDR3 DNA: TGTGCCAGCAGCTTAGGTACAGGGGGCGGAAATGAGCAGTTCTTC
D gene: .; clone size: few; V gene: TRBV7-9; CDR3 length: 17; J gene: TRBJ2-4; CDR3 protein: CASSGGAFTSAKNIQYF; CDR3 DNA: TGTGCCAGCAGCGGGGGGGCTTTTACTTCAGCCAAAAACATTCAGTACTTC
D gene: .; clone size: few; V gene: TRBV5-1; CDR3 length: 14; J gene: TRBJ1-1; CDR3 protein: CASSLDSPQGKAFF; CDR3 DNA: TGCGCCAGCAGCTTGGATTCCCCGCAGGGGAAAGCTTTCTTT
D gene: TRBD1; clone size: .; V gene: TRBV6-4; CDR3 length: 15; J gene: TRBJ2-2; CDR3 protein: CASSRQGGNTGELFF; CDR3 DNA: TGTGCCAGCAGTCGACAGGGGGGGAACACCGGGGAGCTGTTTTTT
D gene: .; clone size: few; V gene: TRBV6-5; CDR3 length: 13; J gene: TRBJ2-7; CDR3 protein: CASRRQISYEQYF; CDR3 DNA: TGTGCCAGCAGGCGACAGATCTCCTACGAGCAGTACTTC
D gene: .; clone size: .; V gene: TRBV5-1; CDR3 length: 14; J gene: TRBJ2-7; CDR3 protein: CASSLLVEAYEQYF; CDR3 DNA: TGCGCCAGCAGCTTACTAGTTGAGGCCTACGAGCAGTACTTC
D gene: .; clone size: .; V gene: TRBV10-3; CDR3 length: 12; J gene: TRBJ2-1; CDR3 protein: CAIRSQGNEQFF; CDR3 DNA: TGTGCCATCAGGAGCCAGGGAAATGAGCAGTTCTTC
D gene: .; clone size: .; V gene: TRBV5-1; CDR3 length: 15; J gene: TRBJ1-2; CDR3 protein: CASSLSGAANYGYTF; CDR3 DNA: TGCGCCAGCAGCCTATCAGGGGCAGCTAACTATGGCTACACCTTC
D gene: TRBD1; clone size: few; V gene: TRBV4-1; CDR3 length: 17; J gene: TRBJ1-6; CDR3 protein: CASSQDLGVGRGPALHF; CDR3 DNA: TGCGCCAGCAGCCAAGATCTCGGGGTAGGGAGGGGGCCTGCCCTCCACTTT
D gene: .; clone size: .; V gene: TRBV12-3/TRBV12-4; CDR3 length: 15; J gene: TRBJ2-3; CDR3 protein: CASTFRGHPGDTQYF; CDR3 DNA: TGTGCCAGCACCTTTAGGGGACATCCGGGAGATACGCAGTATTTT
D gene: TRBD2; clone size: few; V gene: TRBV7-9; CDR3 length: 17; J gene: TRBJ2-1; CDR3 protein: CASSSPKASGRVNEQFF; CDR3 DNA: TGTGCCAGCAGCTCTCCAAAGGCTAGCGGGAGAGTCAATGAGCAGTTCTTC
D gene: TRBD1; clone size: few; V gene: TRBV7-3; CDR3 length: 12; J gene: TRBJ1-2; CDR3 protein: CASSSGQGHYTF; CDR3 DNA: TGTGCCAGCAGCTCCGGACAGGGGCACTACACCTTC
D gene: .; clone size: .; V gene: TRBV29-1; CDR3 length: 13; J gene: TRBJ2-2; CDR3 protein: CSVARVGTGELFF; CDR3 DNA: TGCAGCGTTGCAAGGGTTGGGACCGGGGAGCTGTTTTTT
D gene: .; clone size: few; V gene: TRBV20-1; CDR3 length: 12; J gene: TRBJ2-7; CDR3 protein: CSARDRGYEQYF; CDR3 DNA: TGCAGTGCTAGAGATCGCGGCTACGAGCAGTACTTC
D gene: .; clone size: few; V gene: TRBV6-1; CDR3 length: 13; J gene: TRBJ1-1; CDR3 protein: CASSESVNTEAFF; CDR3 DNA: TGTGCCAGCAGTGAATCTGTGAACACTGAAGCTTTCTTT
D gene: TRBD1; clone size: few; V gene: TRBV7-9; CDR3 length: 16; J gene: TRBJ2-7; CDR3 protein: CASSSNRGRRGNEQYF; CDR3 DNA: TGTGCCAGCAGCTCCAACAGGGGACGCCGAGGCAACGAGCAGTACTTC
D gene: .; clone size: .; V gene: TRBV20-1; CDR3 length: 14; J gene: TRBJ2-7; CDR3 protein: CSAADIHGTYEQYF; CDR3 DNA: TGCAGTGCTGCCGATATTCACGGCACCTACGAGCAGTACTTC
D gene: .; clone size: few; V gene: TRBV18; CDR3 length: 14; J gene: TRBJ2-7; CDR3 protein: CASSPKQGPYEQYF; CDR3 DNA: TGTGCCAGCTCACCCAAACAGGGTCCCTACGAGCAGTACTTC
D gene: TRBD2; clone size: .; V gene: TRBV20-1; CDR3 length: 18; J gene: TRBJ2-1; CDR3 protein: CSARDTASGGGDWYERFF; CDR3 DNA: TGCAGTGCTAGAGATACCGCTAGCGGGGGGGGCGATTGGTATGAGCGGTTCTTC
D gene: TRBD1; clone size: .; V gene: TRBV11-2; CDR3 length: 15; J gene: TRBJ2-7; CDR3 protein: CASSLVGQGGYEQYF; CDR3 DNA: TGTGCCAGCAGCTTAGTGGGACAGGGCGGCTACGAGCAGTACTTC
D gene: .; clone size: few; V gene: TRBV24-1; CDR3 length: 15; J gene: TRBJ2-1; CDR3 protein: CATSGGYRVYNEQFF; CDR3 DNA: TGTGCCACCAGTGGGGGATACAGGGTATACAATGAGCAGTTCTTC
D gene: TRBD2; clone size: .; V gene: TRBV4-2; CDR3 length: 20; J gene: TRBJ2-3; CDR3 protein: CASSQEMVGVAGVGTDTQYF; CDR3 DNA: TGTGCCAGCAGCCAAGAAATGGTCGGAGTAGCGGGAGTTGGCACAGATACGCAGTATTTT